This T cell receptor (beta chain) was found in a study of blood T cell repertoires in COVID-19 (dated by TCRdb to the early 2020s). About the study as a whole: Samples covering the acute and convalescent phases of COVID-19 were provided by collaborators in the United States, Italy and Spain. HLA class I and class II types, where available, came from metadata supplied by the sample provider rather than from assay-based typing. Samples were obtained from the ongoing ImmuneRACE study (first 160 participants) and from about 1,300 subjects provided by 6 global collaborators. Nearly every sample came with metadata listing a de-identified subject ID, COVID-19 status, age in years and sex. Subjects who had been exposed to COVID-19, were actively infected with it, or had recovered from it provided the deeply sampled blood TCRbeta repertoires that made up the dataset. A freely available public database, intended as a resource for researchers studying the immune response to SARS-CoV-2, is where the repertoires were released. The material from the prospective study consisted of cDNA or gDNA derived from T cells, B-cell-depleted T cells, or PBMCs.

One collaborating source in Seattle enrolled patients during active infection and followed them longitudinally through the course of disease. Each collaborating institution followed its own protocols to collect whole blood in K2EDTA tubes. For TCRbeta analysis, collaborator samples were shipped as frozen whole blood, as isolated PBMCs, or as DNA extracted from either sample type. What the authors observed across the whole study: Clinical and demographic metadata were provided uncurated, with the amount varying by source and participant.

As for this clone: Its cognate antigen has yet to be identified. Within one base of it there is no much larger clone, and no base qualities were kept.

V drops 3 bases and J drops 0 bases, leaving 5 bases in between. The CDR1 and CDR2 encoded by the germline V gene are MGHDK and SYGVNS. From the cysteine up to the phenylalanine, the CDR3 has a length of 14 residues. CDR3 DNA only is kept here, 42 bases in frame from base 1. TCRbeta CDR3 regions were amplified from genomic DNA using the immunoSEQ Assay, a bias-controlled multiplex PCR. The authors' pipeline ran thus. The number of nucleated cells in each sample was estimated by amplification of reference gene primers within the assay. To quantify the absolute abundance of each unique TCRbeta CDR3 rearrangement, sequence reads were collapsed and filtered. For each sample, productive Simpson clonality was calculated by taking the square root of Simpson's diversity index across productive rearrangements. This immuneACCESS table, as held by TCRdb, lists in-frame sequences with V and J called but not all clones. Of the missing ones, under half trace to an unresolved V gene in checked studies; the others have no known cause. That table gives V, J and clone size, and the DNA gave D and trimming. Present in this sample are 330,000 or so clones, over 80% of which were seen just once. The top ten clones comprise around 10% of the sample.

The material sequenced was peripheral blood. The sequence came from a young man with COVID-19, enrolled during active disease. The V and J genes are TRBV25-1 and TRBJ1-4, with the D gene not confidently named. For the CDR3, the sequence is CASSESATNEKLFF. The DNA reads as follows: TGTGCCAGCAGTGAGTCCGCAACTAATGAAAAACTGTTTTTT.